The 31 T cell receptor beta chains listed next were all sequenced from one sample in a study of blood T cells in healthy people across ages. A J-beta primer mix and a sample-barcoded 5' primer were used in a second PCR of roughly 6 to 12 cycles. TCRdb reprocessed the 5' RACE reads via MiXCR and lists one record per CDR3 protein. The sample lists 800,000 to 950,000 distinct CDR3 sequences; 25% to 35% were seen once. These same records also appear under a second study, on T cells of mothers and their children.

The sequenced sample consisted of blood. The receptors were gathered from a woman aged 40 to 50 in good health.

This clonotype turned up a few times. V and J are TRBV12-3 or TRBV12-4 and TRBJ1-2, with 7 bases fitting TRBD1. Trimming at V came to 6 bases and at J to 5 bases, leaving 12 bases not matched to a gene. The CDR3 runs to 15 residues. The CDR3 region has the DNA TGTGCCAGCAGACCCGACAGGGCATATAGATATGGCTACACCTTC. Its translation is CASRPDRAYRYGYTF.

The V and J genes are TRBV27 and TRBJ1-2; D gene unclear. V was cut by 0 bases and J by 4 bases, with 12 bases left in between. The CDR3 covers 15 residues. Germline V CDR1 and CDR2: MNHEY, SMNVEV (reference sequence). The CDR3 spells CASSLSIGLPYGYTF. For the CDR3, the DNA is TGTGCCAGCAGTTTATCGATCGGGCTCCCCTATGGCTACACCTTC.

This clonotype was seen a handful of times. This chain uses TRBV4-3 with TRBJ1-5; D ambiguous. Germline V CDR1 and CDR2: LGHNA, YSLEER. This CDR3 region has 15 residues. V lost 0 bases to trimming and J lost 4 bases, with 10 bases between them. The CDR3 here is CASSQDLGRNQPQHF. CDR3 bases: TGCGCCAGCAGCCAAGATCTTGGCAGAAATCAGCCCCAGCATTTT.

CDR3 sequence (DNA): TGTGCCAGCAGCTTCTTCCAGCAAGAGACCCAGTACTTC. Translating it yields CASSFFQQETQYF. The rearrangement uses TRBV7-2 and TRBJ2-5; no reliable D call. Germline lookup yields CDR1 SGHTA and CDR2 FQGNSA. V was cut by 3 bases and J by 2 bases, with 7 bases left in between. This CDR3 is built from 13 residues.

This chain joins TRBV7-2 and TRBJ1-2, with D perhaps matching TRBD1 (6 bases). Trimming removed 5 bases at V and 5 bases at J, with 12 bases between. This CDR3 has 13 amino acids. Germline V lookup: CDR1 SGHTA, CDR2 FQGNSA. This chain's CDR3 is CASSPDRQYGYTF. DNA for the CDR3: TGTGCCAGCAGCCCTGACAGGCAGTATGGCTACACCTTC.

This clonotype was seen only once. This chain joins TRBV3-1 and TRBJ2-5; D ambiguous. V lost 0 bases and J lost 11, with 19 bases in between. Germline V gives CDR1 LGHDT, CDR2 YNNKEL (reference sequence). The CDR3 is 15 residues long. CDR3 bases: TGTGCCAGCAGCCAAGAGTGGGCCTCCTACAATGAGCAGTACTTC. Translated: CASSQEWASYNEQYF.

This sequence joins TRBV7-2 and TRBJ2-7, with D tentatively TRBD2 (7 bases). This CDR3 spans 15 amino acids. Germline loops: CDR1 SGHTA, CDR2 FQGNSA. The V gene lost 1 base and the J gene lost 9 bases, with 19 bases spanning the gap. The CDR3 region is CASSLGIGGAVRQYF. The CDR3 coding sequence is TGTGCCAGCAGCTTAGGTATTGGGGGGGCCGTGCGGCAGTACTTC.

This clonotype was observed at least ten times. This sequence joins TRBV20-1 and TRBJ2-7; 10 nucleotides agree with TRBD2. Germline trimming cut 0 bases from V and 2 bases from J; bases unmatched to any gene: 4. This CDR3 is built from 15 residues. Germline V CDR1 and CDR2: DFQATT, SNEGSKA (reference sequence). The CDR3 protein is CSARDELAGTYEQYF. The DNA for the CDR3 is TGCAGTGCTAGAGATGAACTAGCGGGGACCTACGAGCAGTACTTC.

This clonotype has only a few counts. The rearrangement joins TRBV6-1 to TRBJ2-7; 9 positions agree with TRBD2. The length of the CDR3 is 17 residues. V gave up 2 bases and J gave up 1 base; unmatched junction bases: 9. In germline, CDR1 is MNHNS, CDR2 SASEGT. The DNA for the CDR3 is TGTGCCAGCAGTGAATTGGGTGGGCTAGCGGGGTCCTACGAGCAGTACTTC. Protein: CASSELGGLAGSYEQYF.

Of note for this clonotype: Since a much larger clone is just one base distant, this may be a read error. The chain has TRBV6-5 and TRBJ2-4; no clear D. The CDR3 consists of 15 residues. Germline CDR1 is MNHEY and CDR2 is SVGAGI. The V gene lost 4 bases and the J gene lost 2 bases, with 12 bases spanning the gap. The CDR3 sequence is CASSCWDGTKNIQYF. The CDR3 nucleotides read TGTGCCAGCAGTTGTTGGGATGGGACCAAAAACATTCAGTACTTC.

This clonotype was observed many times. The gene calls are TRBV9 and TRBJ2-5; 7 nucleotides line up with TRBD2. The CDR3 spans 14 residues. From germline, CDR1 is SGDLS and CDR2 YYNGEE. Trimming cost V 0 bases and J 5 bases; bases outside gene matches: 4. The CDR3 DNA sequence: TGTGCCAGCAGCGTAGTCAGCGGGGCGGAGACCCAGTACTTC. Encoded protein: CASSVVSGAETQYF.

The chain carries TRBV5-1 and TRBJ2-5; D is possibly TRBD1 or TRBD2 (5 bases each). The V gene lost 0 bases and the J gene lost 7 bases, with 13 bases spanning the gap. The CDR3 sequence is 14 residues long. CDR1 SGHRS and CDR2 YFSETQ come from the germline V gene. The CDR3 nucleotides are TGCGCCAGCAGCTTGGTAGGGGTCGGAGGGACCCAGTACTTC. Amino acids: CASSLVGVGGTQYF.

The chain joins TRBV20-1 to TRBJ2-1; 15 bases agree with TRBD2. The CDR3 has 14 residues. V trimming: 7 bases; J trimming: 4 bases; junction bases outside the gene matches: 2. Germline-derived CDR1 and CDR2 are DFQATT and SNEGSKA (reference sequence). CDR3 sequence (DNA): TGCAGTGGGGGACTAGCGGGGGGTTACAATGAGCAGTTCTTC. It yields the protein CSGGLAGGYNEQFF.

Here the CDR3 reads CASNPLTGNHEQYF. The CDR3 bases are TGCGCCAGCAACCCTCTGACAGGGAACCATGAGCAGTACTTC. The rearrangement uses TRBV5-1 and TRBJ2-4; 7 nucleotides agree with TRBD1. The CDR3 loop spans 14 amino acids. Germline V CDR1 and CDR2: SGHRS, YFSETQ. The junction had 16 bases not matched to a gene; V was cut back by 6 bases and J by 13 bases. Full variable domain (rest looked up from reference TRBV5-1 and TRBJ2-4): KAGVTQTPRYLIKTRGQQVTLSCSPISGHRSVSWYQQTPGQGLQFLFEYFSETQRNKGNFPGRFSGRQFSNSRSEMNVSTLELGDSALYLCASNPLTGNHEQYFGAGTRLSVL.

This clonotype was observed a few times. Just one base apart from a much larger clone, this may be a read error. This sequence joins TRBV7-3 and TRBJ2-1, with 9 bases lining up with TRBD1. Germline V gives CDR1 SGHTA, CDR2 FQGTGA. The CDR3 consists of 16 residues. Here the CDR3 DNA reads TGTGCCGGCAGCTTATCACAGGGGGCGGGTTACAATGAGCAGTTCTTC. The encoded protein is CAGSLSQGAGYNEQFF.

V usage is TRBV10-3 and J usage is TRBJ2-7; 11 nucleotides match TRBD1. The CDR3 extends over 19 amino acids. V was clipped by 4 bases and J by 0 bases; unmatched bases: 14. Germline CDR1 reads ENHRY; CDR2 reads SYGVKD. The CDR3 protein is CAISGPTGQGGKSSYEQYF. The CDR3 DNA follows: TGTGCCATCAGTGGGCCGACGGGACAGGGGGGGAAGAGCTCCTACGAGCAGTACTTC.

The chain couples TRBV24-1 to TRBJ2-5, with unresolved D. Trimming shortened V by 4 bases and J by 0 bases, and 5 bases separated the two germline ends. The length of the CDR3 is 13 residues. Germline V gene lookup returns CDR1 KGHDR and CDR2 SFDVKD. The CDR3 spells CATSETNQETQYF. CDR3 nucleotides: TGTGCCACCAGTGAGACGAACCAAGAGACCCAGTACTTC.

In DNA, the CDR3 is TGTGCCACCAGCACCCCGGGGGACCCAGATACGCAGTATTTT. Its protein is CATSTPGDPDTQYF. V and J are TRBV15 and TRBJ2-3; TRBD2 is a possible D gene (6 bases). The CDR3 is 14 residues long. Germline values: CDR1 LNHNV, CDR2 YYDKDF (reference sequence). Deletions cut 4 bases from V and 4 bases from J, with 12 bases between.

The V gene is TRBV12-3 or TRBV12-4, the J gene TRBJ2-1; 9 nucleotides line up with TRBD1. V lost 4 bases and J lost 10; bases outside the gene matches: 14. The CDR3 is 16 residues long. As DNA, the CDR3 is TGTGCCAGCAGTTCCCTTGGGGGACAGGGTCGCTACGAGCAGTTCTTC. Translation gives CASSSLGGQGRYEQFF.

Details on this clonotype: Since a much larger clone is just one base distant, this may be a read error. J is TRBJ2-7 and V is TRBV20-1; D ambiguous. Germline CDR1 reads DFQATT; CDR2 reads SNEGSKA (reference sequence). The CDR3 consists of 12 residues. Between the trimmed V and J ends, which lost 3 bases and 3 bases, there was a span of 9 bases. CDR3 protein: CSARISFYEQYF. The DNA of the CDR3 is TGCAGTGCTAGGATTAGCTTCTACGAGCAGTACTTC.

This clonotype occurred a few times. The chain is built from TRBV20-1 and TRBJ2-2; TRBD1 is a possible D gene (5 bases). The V end lost 8 bases, the J end lost 5 bases, and 18 bases lay between the germline ends. This CDR3 is built from 14 residues. From germline, CDR1 is DFQATT and CDR2 SNEGSKA (reference sequence). As DNA, the CDR3 is TGCAGTACCGAGCCAGGGAAAGGAACCGGGGAGCTGTTTTTT. Translating gives CSTEPGKGTGELFF.

This clonotype was observed a few times. J is TRBJ1-2 and V is TRBV4-3; D perhaps matches TRBD1 (5 bases). The CDR3 totals 14 residues. Trimming cost V 1 base and J 3 bases, with 9 bases left between them. CDR1 is LGHNA and CDR2 is YSLEER in the germline V gene. CDR3 in DNA: TGCGCCAGCAGCCAAGGGGTGGGGGACTATGGCTACACCTTC. It translates to CASSQGVGDYGYTF.

V and J are TRBV20-1 and TRBJ2-7; 8 bases line up with TRBD2. Germline V CDR1 and CDR2: DFQATT, SNEGSKA (reference sequence). The CDR3 has 15 residues. With V trimmed by 5 bases and J by 1 base, 10 bases remained unmatched. The CDR3, as DNA: TGCAGTGCTGAGTGGGTAAGCGGGGGATCCTACGAGCAGTACTTC. Translating gives CSAEWVSGGSYEQYF.

This clonotype was observed at least ten times. The chain links TRBV12-3 or TRBV12-4 to TRBJ2-7; possibly TRBD2 for D (5 bases). V was clipped by 1 base and J by 7 bases, with 11 bases between them. This CDR3 has 13 residues. The CDR3 is CASSLEGSGEQYF. The CDR3 DNA reads TGTGCCAGCAGTTTAGAGGGATCGGGGGAGCAGTACTTC.

This clonotype was detected only a few times. This chain uses TRBV24-1 with TRBJ2-2, with 10 nucleotides matching TRBD1. The ends lost 8 bases at V and 6 bases at J; junction bases unmatched: 5. The CDR3 contains 14 residues. Germline assignment: CDR1 KGHDR and CDR2 SFDVKD. CDR3 in amino acids: CATKPGTGAGELFF. In DNA form, the CDR3 reads TGTGCCACCAAGCCCGGGACAGGGGCCGGGGAGCTGTTTTTT.

This chain connects TRBV6-2 or TRBV6-3 to TRBJ1-1; TRBD1 agrees at 9 bases. The CDR3 loop spans 15 amino acids. The trim removed 0 bases at V and 5 bases at J, leaving 4 bases unmatched. Germline CDR1 reads MNHEY; CDR2 reads SVGEGT. This CDR3 reads CASSYSVGQGTEAFF. CDR3 nucleotides: TGTGCCAGCAGTTACTCGGTGGGACAGGGAACTGAAGCTTTCTTT.

The V gene is TRBV7-9, the J gene TRBJ2-1; no clear D. CDR1 is SEHNR, CDR2 FQNEAQ, per germline (reference sequence). V was cut by 5 bases and J by 7 bases, with 12 bases left in between. The CDR3 is 13 amino acids. CDR3 residues: CASSARLENEQFF. The CDR3 region has the DNA TGTGCCAGCAGCGCGAGACTGGAGAATGAGCAGTTCTTC.

With respect to this clonotype: A much larger clonotype is one base distant, so this may be a read error. This rearrangement joins TRBV10-3 to TRBJ2-1; the D gene could be TRBD1 or TRBD2 (5 bases each). This CDR3 has 14 residues. Germline CDR1 ENHRY, CDR2 SYGVKD. The CDR3 region has the DNA TGTGCCGTCAGTGAGGGGACCCGCTACAATGAGCAGTTCTTC. Amino acid sequence: CAVSEGTRYNEQFF.

This clonotype was picked up many times. The chain carries TRBV5-1 and TRBJ1-4, with D possibly TRBD1 on 5 matching bases. CDR1 and CDR2 (germline): SGHRS, YFSETQ. The CDR3 consists of 14 residues. Trimming cost V 4 bases and J 3 bases, with 10 bases left between them. CDR3 nucleotide sequence: TGCGCCAGCAGCCGGGACGGATCTAATGAAAAACTGTTTTTT. Translating gives CASSRDGSNEKLFF.

This clonotype was recorded a few times. The chain uses TRBV7-2 and TRBJ1-1, with unresolved D. Germline loops: CDR1 SGHTA, CDR2 FQGNSA. V was trimmed by 5 bases and J by 8 bases, leaving 12 bases between them. The CDR3 totals 12 residues. CDR3 sequence (DNA): TGTGCCAGCAGCCATCCGGGAGTAGAAGCTTTCTTT. As protein: CASSHPGVEAFF.

This clonotype showed up just once. The J gene is TRBJ1-4, the V gene TRBV5-6, with D perhaps TRBD1 (5 bases). The ends were cut back, 3 bases at V and 4 bases at J, with 10 bases in the middle. The germline V gene has CDR1 SGHDT and CDR2 YYEEEE. This CDR3 is 14 amino acids long. This chain's CDR3 is CASSSGPLNEKLFF. The CDR3, as DNA: TGTGCCAGCAGCTCGGGACCCCTTAATGAAAAACTGTTTTTT.